This is a list of T cell receptor beta chains from one sample in a study of cytomegalovirus exposure and HLA in healthy donors. The repertoire was sequenced with immunoSEQ multiplex PCR; TCRdb's copy has only in-frame clones and lacks some. The table has some 130,000 clones, more than 8% seen once. Sequenced material: PBMCs. These receptors were taken from a man in his fifties or sixties in good health and CMV-seronegative. The CDR3 runs from the conserved cysteine through the conserved F or W. D genes are given only for firm matches. Size tells how often a clone was seen (once, few, many) or the class of an expanded clone, and some rows leave it out.

J gene | clone size | D gene | V gene | CDR3 protein | CDR3 DNA
TRBJ2-1 | NA | TRBD1 | TRBV5-4 | CASSLVRGHYNEQFF | TGTGCCAGCAGCTTGGTCAGGGGGCACTACAATGAGCAGTTCTTC
TRBJ2-7 | NA | TRBD2 | TRBV6-5 | CASTRTWRGDEQYF | TGTGCCAGCACCCGGACATGGCGGGGGGACGAGCAGTACTTC
TRBJ1-2 | NA | NA | TRBV5-8 | CASTPRRGGNYGYTF | TGTGCCAGCACCCCGAGGAGGGGCGGTAACTATGGCTACACCTTC
TRBJ2-1 | NA | TRBD2 | TRBV5-6 | CASSFLAGADNEQFF | TGTGCCAGCAGCTTCCTAGCGGGAGCCGACAATGAGCAGTTCTTC
TRBJ1-1 | NA | NA | TRBV5-1 | CASSLNTNTEAFF | TGCGCCAGCAGCTTGAACACGAACACTGAAGCTTTCTTT
TRBJ1-2 | few | TRBD1 | TRBV27 | CASSRMGTGEYGYTF | TGTGCCAGCAGTCGTATGGGGACAGGGGAGTATGGCTACACCTTC
TRBJ2-3 | few | NA | TRBV18 | CASSPLNRDTQYF | TGTGCCAGCTCACCACTAAATCGAGATACGCAGTATTTT
TRBJ2-1 | NA | NA | TRBV6-4 | CASSPGSMGRQFF | TGTGCCAGCAGTCCCGGGAGCATGGGTCGGCAGTTCTTC
TRBJ1-5 | NA | TRBD1 | TRBV13 | CASSSPRDRFNQPQHF | TGTGCCAGCAGCTCGCCCCGGGACAGGTTCAATCAGCCCCAGCATTTT
TRBJ2-1 | few | TRBD1 | TRBV5-1 | CASSFGQGARNEQFF | TGCGCCAGCAGCTTCGGACAGGGGGCGCGTAATGAGCAGTTCTTC
TRBJ2-7 | NA | NA | TRBV7-9 | CASSQGLQIFYEQYF | TGTGCCAGCAGCCAGGGACTCCAAATTTTTTACGAGCAGTACTTC
TRBJ2-7 | few | TRBD2 | TRBV9 | CASSPAPTSGGRGEQYF | TGTGCCAGCAGCCCAGCCCCCACTAGCGGGGGTCGCGGCGAGCAGTACTTC
TRBJ2-1 | NA | NA | TRBV9 | CASSVVGQYNEQFF | TGTGCCAGCAGCGTAGTGGGACAATACAATGAGCAGTTCTTC
TRBJ1-3 | few | NA | TRBV25-1 | CASSVGSGNTIYF | TGTGCCAGCAGTGTCGGGTCAGGAAACACCATATATTTT
TRBJ2-6 | NA | TRBD2 | TRBV19 | CASTSGYLGANVLTF | TGTGCCAGTACTAGCGGATATCTTGGGGCCAACGTCCTGACTTTC
TRBJ2-4 | NA | TRBD1 | TRBV5-1 | CASSSTMRDRDIVRAKNIQYF | TGCGCCAGCAGCTCCACCATGAGGGACAGGGATATAGTAAGGGCCAAAAACATTCAGTACTTC
TRBJ1-1 | few | NA | TRBV4-1 | CASSQESRATEAFF | TGCGCCAGCAGCCAAGAGTCGCGGGCCACTGAAGCTTTCTTT
TRBJ2-5 | NA | TRBD2 | TRBV6-5 | CASSRGTRFRETQYF | TGTGCCAGCAGTCGCGGGACTAGGTTTCGAGAGACCCAGTACTTC
TRBJ2-7 | once | TRBD2 | TRBV11-2 | CASRGGTSELYEQYF | TGTGCCAGCAGGGGAGGGACTAGTGAACTCTACGAGCAGTACTTC
TRBJ2-5 | NA | NA | TRBV18 | CASSPEGLMGETQYF | TGTGCCAGCTCTCCTGAGGGCCTTATGGGGGAGACCCAGTACTTC
TRBJ2-5 | few | TRBD2 | TRBV19 | CASSMTSGRETQYF | TGTGCCAGTAGTATGACTAGCGGGAGGGAGACCCAGTACTTC
TRBJ2-7 | NA | NA | TRBV28 | CASSSIRGYGEQYF | TGTGCCAGCAGTTCTATCCGCGGTTATGGCGAGCAGTACTTC
TRBJ1-1 | few | NA | TRBV5-1 | CASRKEEQENTEAFF | TGCGCCAGCAGAAAAGAGGAACAGGAGAATACTGAAGCTTTCTTT
TRBJ1-1 | few | TRBD1 | TRBV20-1 | CSAKPRDRAFF | TGCAGTGCCAAACCCCGGGACAGAGCTTTCTTT
TRBJ1-2 | NA | NA | TRBV28 | CASTTYLWDTGHGYTF | TGTGCCAGCACCACCTATTTGTGGGATACAGGGCATGGCTACACCTTC
TRBJ1-5 | NA | NA | TRBV15 | CATSRAGRDSNQPQHF | TGTGCCACCAGCAGAGCCGGCAGGGATAGCAATCAGCCCCAGCATTTT
TRBJ1-1 | few | TRBD1 | TRBV7-9 | CASSVLTGFAEAFF | TGTGCCAGCAGCGTCCTGACAGGGTTCGCTGAAGCTTTCTTT
TRBJ2-1 | few | NA | TRBV6-5 | CASSYSRLYNEQFF | TGTGCCAGCAGTTACTCCAGGTTATACAATGAGCAGTTCTTC
TRBJ1-5 | few | NA | TRBV2 | CASSASEGNQPQHF | TGTGCCAGCAGTGCGTCGGAGGGTAATCAGCCCCAGCATTTT
TRBJ2-2 | NA | TRBD2 | TRBV5-1 | CATKAGGQTGELFF | TGCGCCACCAAAGCGGGAGGGCAAACCGGGGAGCTGTTTTTT
TRBJ2-1 | NA | TRBD2 | TRBV5-4 | CASSPVAGGGYNEQFF | TGTGCCAGCAGCCCCGTAGCGGGAGGAGGGTACAATGAGCAGTTCTTC
TRBJ2-3 | NA | TRBD2 | TRBV5-1 | CASSLLGGSTDTQYF | TGCGCCAGCAGCCTTCTGGGAGGGAGCACAGATACGCAGTATTTT
TRBJ1-2 | few | NA | TRBV6-1 | CASSEELNRSGYTF | TGTGCCAGCAGTGAAGAGCTGAACAGGAGCGGCTACACCTTC
TRBJ1-3 | few | NA | TRBV2 | CASSDLGMGRNTIYF | TGTGCCAGCAGTGACCTCGGGATGGGAAGAAACACCATATATTTT
TRBJ2-1 | few | TRBD1 | TRBV30 | CAGLQGISYNEQFF | TGTGCCGGATTACAGGGGATATCCTACAATGAGCAGTTCTTC
TRBJ2-7 | NA | NA | TRBV10-3 | CAISEPGQVSGEQYF | TGTGCCATCAGTGAGCCCGGGCAGGTGAGCGGCGAGCAGTACTTC
TRBJ2-5 | NA | TRBD1 | TRBV7-3 | CASSSLDRGGEETQYF | TGTGCCAGCAGCTCCCTGGACAGGGGTGGGGAAGAGACCCAGTACTTC
TRBJ1-2 | NA | NA | TRBV2 | CASSVARRNGYTF | TGTGCCAGCAGTGTCGCCAGGCGAAACGGCTACACCTTC
TRBJ1-5 | NA | TRBD1 | TRBV19 | CASSIGTGRTQPQHF | TGTGCCAGTAGTATCGGGACAGGGAGGACCCAGCCCCAGCATTTT
TRBJ1-1 | NA | NA | TRBV30 | CAWSTGDTEAFF | TGTGCCTGGAGCACAGGAGACACTGAAGCTTTCTTT
TRBJ2-3 | NA | NA | TRBV7-9 | CASTQGGADTQYF | TGTGCCAGCACCCAAGGGGGGGCAGATACGCAGTATTTT
TRBJ1-1 | few | TRBD1 | TRBV6-1 | CASSEILGQGAGTEAFF | TGTGCCAGCAGTGAAATTCTAGGACAGGGGGCAGGGACTGAAGCTTTCTTT
TRBJ1-4 | few | NA | TRBV5-1 | CASSPLQATNEKLFF | TGCGCCAGCAGCCCACTACAAGCAACTAATGAAAAACTGTTTTTT
TRBJ2-2 | few | NA | TRBV11-2 | CASSLRSVTGELFF | TGTGCCAGCAGCTTAAGGAGTGTCACCGGGGAGCTGTTTTTT
TRBJ2-5 | NA | TRBD1 | TRBV28 | CASSTRIRTGAGETQYF | TGTGCCAGCAGTACGCGAATTCGGACAGGGGCAGGAGAGACCCAGTACTTC
TRBJ1-5 | once | NA | TRBV28 | CASGRESNQPQHF | TGTGCCAGCGGCCGGGAAAGCAATCAGCCCCAGCATTTT
TRBJ2-5 | once | NA | TRBV19 | CASSPTGRKETQYF | TGTGCCAGTAGCCCAACAGGCCGAAAAGAGACCCAGTACTTC
TRBJ2-3 | few | TRBD2 | TRBV2 | CASSDSSGSRSDTQYF | TGTGCCAGCAGTGATAGTAGCGGGAGTAGGTCAGATACGCAGTATTTT
TRBJ1-1 | NA | NA | TRBV13 | CASSPPNHRRSTEAFF | TGTGCCAGCAGCCCACCCAACCATAGGAGGTCCACTGAAGCTTTCTTT
TRBJ1-2 | few | NA | TRBV7-9 | CAGGVGNYGYTF | TGTGCCGGAGGGGTAGGGAACTATGGCTACACCTTC
TRBJ2-3 | NA | TRBD2 | TRBV6-1 | CAADNRGVNTDTQYF | TGTGCCGCTGATAACCGGGGGGTGAACACAGATACGCAGTATTTT
TRBJ2-5 | NA | NA | TRBV6-5 | CASSYSPGETQYF | TGTGCCAGCAGTTACTCCCCCGGGGAGACCCAGTACTTC
TRBJ1-4 | NA | NA | TRBV4-2 | CASSQVGLTNEKLFF | TGTGCCAGCAGCCAAGTCGGTTTGACTAATGAAAAACTGTTTTTT
TRBJ2-7 | NA | NA | TRBV20-1 | CSALATYEQYF | TGCAGTGCCCTAGCAACCTACGAGCAGTACTTC
TRBJ1-5 | few | TRBD1 | TRBV2 | CASRMAGQGQNQPQHF | TGTGCCAGCAGGATGGCGGGACAGGGGCAGAATCAGCCCCAGCATTTT
TRBJ2-7 | NA | NA | TRBV19 | CASSILGGATYEQYF | TGTGCCAGTAGTATATTAGGGGGTGCGACCTACGAGCAGTACTTC
TRBJ1-3 | NA | NA | TRBV30 | CAWSQAGSGNTIYF | TGTGCCTGGAGTCAGGCGGGAAGTGGAAACACCATATATTTT
TRBJ2-5 | few | TRBD1 | TRBV5-5 | CASSLFRQGETQYF | TGTGCCAGCAGCTTGTTCCGACAGGGGGAGACCCAGTACTTC
TRBJ2-1 | NA | NA | TRBV5-1 | CASSFEGEYNEQFF | TGCGCCAGCAGCTTCGAGGGGGAATACAATGAGCAGTTCTTC
TRBJ2-2 | few | NA | TRBV2 | CASSEQQFTGELFF | TGTGCCAGCAGTGAACAACAGTTCACCGGGGAGCTGTTTTTT